The subject of this entry is one T cell receptor beta chain. This clonotype was seen many times. No antigen is known for it. No quality values exist for individual bases; no much larger clone is one base distant. This entry is derived from a study of identical twins (dated by TCRdb to about 2016). With regard to the full study: The study deep-sequenced TCR alpha and beta repertoires from monozygotic twins, unrelated adults of various ages and cord blood to test whether fetal clonotypes persist. To rule out contamination, replicate twin experiments were performed at different times with different library preparation protocols. On the study overall, not on this receptor specifically: Recombination models systematically underestimated out-of-frame TCR alpha sharing in monozygotic twins but agreed with sharing between unrelated individuals. The excess sharing between twins in beta out-of-frame sequences was weaker because fewer shared sequences reduced the signal-to-noise ratio. Because the same donors could not be followed over many years, conclusions were based on cross-sectional statistical analysis. Compared with coincidental sharing between unrelated individuals, out-of-frame TCR alpha sequences shared between twins had an excess of sequences with low generation probability. Fewer insertions were carried by abundant cord blood beta clonotypes, a similar but weaker trend appeared in young adult naive repertoires, and no such trend appeared in memory repertoires. Invariant T cells such as MAIT and iNKT could partly confound zero-insertion analyses, although diverse VJ usage argued against such confounding for most clonotypes.

Every donor was a healthy Caucasian. Miltenyi CD45RO+ enrichment and human naive T-cell isolation kits were used to isolate memory (CD45RO+) and naive T cells from PBMC. Library construction relied on 5' RACE. Sequencing relied on an Illumina HiSeq 2000. A universal primer binding site was added through template switching, and the final cDNA carried a unique molecular identifier so that TCR cDNA molecules could be counted accurately. First-strand cDNA for TCR alpha and beta chains was synthesized from specific primers in the conserved constant-segment region. To control for contamination, each cDNA library was double barcoded with a SMART-Mk sample barcode plus Illumina barcodes. TruSeq adapter sequences and Illumina sample barcodes were added in two successive PCR steps. The Illumina HiSeq platform was used with custom primers to sequence TCR alpha and beta cDNA libraries. The paper's data handling went like this. MiGEC was used to process raw reads and extract unique molecular identifiers, and MiXCR was used to find CDR3 positions. Recombination models were inferred per individual with the repgenHMM and IGoR tools using an EM algorithm. Shared clonotypes were analyzed with the tcR package in R, and sharing was normalized by the product of cloneset sizes. To study raw recombination without the effects of thymic and clonal selection, out-of-frame nonproductive sequences were analyzed. Using fastp trimming at Q25 and MiXCR clonotype assembly, TCRdb reanalyzed the public sequencing data and kept in-frame beta chains. A single entry per CDR3 protein holds the most common genes and DNA from its merged rows. TCRdb, not the authors, supplied the V and J calls. The sample records under 300,000 distinct CDR3 sequences, roughly an eighth of which are singletons. The ten largest make up approximately 9.3% of the sample.

Taken from cysteine to phenylalanine, the CDR3 has 18 residues. Only the CDR3 DNA stays, 54 bases, in frame from base 1. At the junction V is shortened by 4 bases and J by 4 bases, with 21 bases in between. For CDR1 and CDR2, the germline V gene lists SGHDT and YYEEEE. Material: memory (CD45RO+) T cells sorted from blood. The cell subset or site label corresponds to: CD45RO+ enriched T cells. This TCR was sampled from a woman aged 18-29 years in good health. The V gene is TRBV5-6 and the J gene is TRBJ1-6; no D gene is confidently identified. The DNA is as follows: TGTGCCAGCAGCCCGGACCCTAGGAAGATGGGGTATAATTCACCCCTCCACTTT. Its protein reads: CASSPDPRKMGYNSPLHF.